Presented here are 9 T cell receptor beta chains from one specimen sequenced in a study of early T cells in non-severe SARS-CoV-2 infection. TCRdb re-called the 5' RACE reads through MiXCR, storing one row per CDR3 protein. Of 98,000 or so distinct CDR3 sequences in the sample, 11% are singletons; the top ten hold 5.1%. Sequencing was performed on whole blood. The receptors derive from an adult who was a healthcare worker with PCR-confirmed SARS-CoV-2 infection or an uninfected control (not recorded which).

V usage is TRBV28 and J usage is TRBJ2-7; tentative D call: TRBD1 (6 bases). Germline V lookup: CDR1 MDHEN, CDR2 SYDVKM. The CDR3 extends over 13 amino acids. Trimming removed 6 bases at V and 9 bases at J, with 18 bases between. In DNA form, the CDR3 reads TGTGCCAGCAGCCCTGGACAGTTCTTTCGGCAGTACTTC. Its protein product is CASSPGQFFRQYF.

This clonotype was counted many times. Sequence at one end of the junction differs from germline and may be a read error. This chain joins TRBV5-6 and TRBJ1-6; D is uncertain. The CDR3 loop spans 14 amino acids. The germline V gene encodes CDR1 SGHDT and CDR2 YYEEEE. The CDR3, as DNA: TGTGCCAGCAGCCCAAGAACCTATGATTCACCCCTCCACTTT. Protein sequence: CASSPRTYDSPLHF.

This clonotype was seen ten or more times. The V gene is TRBV25-1, the J gene TRBJ2-1, with 9 bases aligning to TRBD2. Germline CDR1 is MGHDK and CDR2 is SYGVNS. CDR3 length: 16 amino acids. The V gene end was trimmed by 7 bases and the J gene end by 1 base; junction bases not matched to a gene: 8. CDR3 DNA: TGTGCCAGCACGGGGCGGGAGGGCCGGTCCTACAATGAGCAGTTCTTC. Translated: CASTGREGRSYNEQFF.

There are a few counts of this clonotype. The V call is TRBV6-5, the J call TRBJ2-2; 9 positions match TRBD2. CDR3 length equals 18 residues. Per the germline V gene, CDR1 is MNHEY and CDR2 is SVGAGI. Germline trimming cut 4 bases from V and 2 bases from J; bases unmatched to any gene: 11. CDR3 DNA: TGTGCCAGCAGTTCCACAAACATAGCGGGGGCTAACACCGGGGAGCTGTTTTTT. This sequence encodes CASSSTNIAGANTGELFF.

This clonotype was recorded a few times. The chain is built from TRBV6-1 and TRBJ1-4; tentative D call: TRBD1 (6 bases). The germline V gene encodes CDR1 MNHNS and CDR2 SASEGT. This CDR3 comprises 19 residues. Trimming shortened V by 7 bases and J by 1 base, and 25 bases separated the two germline ends. This CDR3 reads CASTYWGGAAGLTNEKLFF. CDR3 nucleotides: TGTGCCAGCACCTACTGGGGGGGGGCAGCGGGATTAACTAATGAAAAACTGTTTTTT.

The table lists this clonotype with many counts. The rearrangement links TRBV19 to TRBJ2-5; TRBD1 matches 10 bases. Looked up from germline, CDR1 is LNHDA and CDR2 is SQIVND (reference sequence). With V trimmed by 7 bases and J by 5 bases, 10 bases remained unmatched. This CDR3 has 15 residues. This chain's CDR3 is CASNPTGGAWETQYF. The CDR3 bases are TGTGCCAGTAACCCGACAGGGGGCGCGTGGGAGACCCAGTACTTC. The whole variable domain, filled in from reference TRBV19 and TRBJ2-5, reads DGGITQSPKYLFRKEGQNVTLSCEQNLNHDAMYWYRQDPGQGLRLIYYSQIVNDFQKGDIAEGYSVSREKKESFPLTVTSAQKNPTAFYLCASNPTGGAWETQYFGPGTRLLVL.

In its sample, this clonotype was seen many times. The V gene is TRBV2, the J gene TRBJ1-1; weak D call: TRBD1 (6 bases). With 5 bases removed from V and 0 bases from J, the gap between germline ends came to 10 bases. The CDR3 spans 14 residues. CDR1 and CDR2 (germline): SNHLY, FYNNEI. In DNA, the CDR3 is TGTGCCAGCAGTTATACAGGGATGAACACTGAAGCTTTCTTT. It encodes CASSYTGMNTEAFF.

This clonotype appeared many times. J is TRBJ2-5 and V is TRBV29-1; the D is unclear. With 5 bases removed from V and 0 bases from J, the gap between germline ends came to 7 bases. Looked up from germline, CDR1 is SQVTM and CDR2 is ANQGSEA. CDR3 length: 12 residues. The CDR3 region is CSVLQYQETQYF. DNA of the CDR3: TGCAGCGTTCTACAGTACCAAGAGACCCAGTACTTC.

The J gene is TRBJ2-7, the V gene TRBV28, with 7 bases aligning to TRBD1. This CDR3 has 14 amino acids. The J segment lost 3 bases and the V segment lost 6 bases, leaving 8 bases of the junction unmatched. From germline, CDR1 is MDHEN and CDR2 SYDVKM. The CDR3 sequence is CASSPPGQDYEQYF. CDR3 bases: TGTGCCAGCAGCCCCCCCGGACAGGACTACGAGCAGTACTTC.